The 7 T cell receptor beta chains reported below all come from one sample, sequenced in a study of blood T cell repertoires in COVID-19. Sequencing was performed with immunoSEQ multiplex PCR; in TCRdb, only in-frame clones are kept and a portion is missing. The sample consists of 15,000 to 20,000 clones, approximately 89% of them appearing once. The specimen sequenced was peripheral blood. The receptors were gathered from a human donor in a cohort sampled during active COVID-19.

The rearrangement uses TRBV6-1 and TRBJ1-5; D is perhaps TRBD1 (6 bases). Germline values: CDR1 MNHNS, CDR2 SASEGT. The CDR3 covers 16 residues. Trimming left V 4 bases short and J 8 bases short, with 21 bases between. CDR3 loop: CASSGVREDSRKPQHF. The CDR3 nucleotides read TGTGCCAGCAGTGGTGTACGTGAGGACAGCAGGAAGCCCCAGCATTTT.

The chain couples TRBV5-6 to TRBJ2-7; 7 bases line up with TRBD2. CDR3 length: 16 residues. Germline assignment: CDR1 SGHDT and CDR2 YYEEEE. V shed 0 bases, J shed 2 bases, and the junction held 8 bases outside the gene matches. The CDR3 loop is CASSLASGKLTYEQYF. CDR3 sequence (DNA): TGTGCCAGCAGCTTGGCCAGCGGGAAACTAACCTACGAGCAGTACTTC. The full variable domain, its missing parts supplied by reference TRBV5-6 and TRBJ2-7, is DAGVTQSPTHLIKTRGQQVTLRCSPKSGHDTVSWYQQALGQGPQFIFQYYEEEERQRGNFPDRFSGHQFPNYSSELNVNALLLGDSALYLCASSLASGKLTYEQYFGPGTRLTVT.

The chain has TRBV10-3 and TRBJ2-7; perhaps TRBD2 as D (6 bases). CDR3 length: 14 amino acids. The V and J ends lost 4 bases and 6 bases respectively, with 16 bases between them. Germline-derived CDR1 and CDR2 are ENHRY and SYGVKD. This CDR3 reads CAISAGRTGVEQYF. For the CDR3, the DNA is TGTGCCATCAGTGCGGGGAGGACGGGGGTCGAGCAGTACTTC.

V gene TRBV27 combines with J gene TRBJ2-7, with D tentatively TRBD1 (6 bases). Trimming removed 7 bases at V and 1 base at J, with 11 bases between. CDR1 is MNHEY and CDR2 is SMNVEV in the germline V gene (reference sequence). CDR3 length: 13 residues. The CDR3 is CASKTGNSYEQYF. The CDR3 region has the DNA TGTGCCAGCAAAACAGGGAATTCCTACGAGCAGTACTTC.

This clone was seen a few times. The chain's CDR3 is CASSRIQGANTGELFF. The CDR3 DNA reads TGTGCCAGCAGCCGGATTCAGGGGGCGAACACCGGGGAGCTGTTTTTT. The chain has TRBV14 and TRBJ2-2; TRBD1 agrees at 7 bases. Germline CDR1 SGHDN, CDR2 FVKESK. The CDR3 contains 16 residues. With V trimmed by 4 bases and J by 0 bases, 5 bases remained unmatched.

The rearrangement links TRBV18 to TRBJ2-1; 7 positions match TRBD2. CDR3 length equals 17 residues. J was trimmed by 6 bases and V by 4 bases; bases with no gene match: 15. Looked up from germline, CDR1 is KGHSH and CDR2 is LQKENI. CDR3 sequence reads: CASSLLFGGSEVNEQFF. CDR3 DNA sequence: TGTGCCAGCTCACTCCTTTTCGGCGGGAGTGAGGTCAATGAGCAGTTCTTC.

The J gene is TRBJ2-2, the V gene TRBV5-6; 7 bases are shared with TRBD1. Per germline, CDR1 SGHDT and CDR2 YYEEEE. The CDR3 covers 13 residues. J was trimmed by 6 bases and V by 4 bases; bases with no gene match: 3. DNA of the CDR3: TGTGCCAGCAGCCAGACAGGGTCCGGGGAGCTGTTTTTT. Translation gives CASSQTGSGELFF.